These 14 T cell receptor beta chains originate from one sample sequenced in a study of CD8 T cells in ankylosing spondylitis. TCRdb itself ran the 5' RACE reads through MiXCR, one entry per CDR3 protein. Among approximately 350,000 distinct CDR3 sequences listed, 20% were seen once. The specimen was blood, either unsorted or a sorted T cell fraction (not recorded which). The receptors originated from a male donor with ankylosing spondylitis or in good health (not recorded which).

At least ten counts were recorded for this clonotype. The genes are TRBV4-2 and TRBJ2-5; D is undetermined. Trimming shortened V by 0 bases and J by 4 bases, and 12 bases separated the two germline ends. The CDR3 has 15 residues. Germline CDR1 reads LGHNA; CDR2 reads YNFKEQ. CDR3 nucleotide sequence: TGTGCCAGCAGCCAAGATCTTTCTAGTAGAGAGACCCAGTACTTC. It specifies CASSQDLSSRETQYF.

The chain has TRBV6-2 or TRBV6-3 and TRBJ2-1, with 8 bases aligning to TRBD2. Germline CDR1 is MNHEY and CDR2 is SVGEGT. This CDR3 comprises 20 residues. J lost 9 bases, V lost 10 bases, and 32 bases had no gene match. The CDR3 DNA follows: TGTGCCACCAGCCCCGGGGGGGCCGACCCCCTGAGAGTGTTCCAGGGTGAGCAGTTCTTC. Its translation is CATSPGGADPLRVFQGEQFF.

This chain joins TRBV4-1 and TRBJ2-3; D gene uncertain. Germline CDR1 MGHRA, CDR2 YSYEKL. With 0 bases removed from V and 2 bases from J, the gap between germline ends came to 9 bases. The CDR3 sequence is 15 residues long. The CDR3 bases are TGCGCCAGCAGCCAAGAAGGCGATCACACAGATACGCAGTATTTT. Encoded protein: CASSQEGDHTDTQYF.

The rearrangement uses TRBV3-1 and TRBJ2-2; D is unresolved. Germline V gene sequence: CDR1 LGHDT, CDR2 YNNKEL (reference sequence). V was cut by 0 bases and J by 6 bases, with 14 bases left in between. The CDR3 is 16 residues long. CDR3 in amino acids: CASSQESATPAGELFF. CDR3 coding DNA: TGTGCCAGCAGCCAAGAAAGCGCAACTCCTGCCGGGGAGCTGTTTTTT.

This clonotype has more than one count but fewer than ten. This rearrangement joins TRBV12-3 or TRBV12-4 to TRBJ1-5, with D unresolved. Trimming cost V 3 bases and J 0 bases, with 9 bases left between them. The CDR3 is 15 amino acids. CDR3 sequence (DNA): TGTGCCAGCAGTTTGTCGGATTATAGCAATCAGCCCCAGCATTTT. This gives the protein CASSLSDYSNQPQHF.

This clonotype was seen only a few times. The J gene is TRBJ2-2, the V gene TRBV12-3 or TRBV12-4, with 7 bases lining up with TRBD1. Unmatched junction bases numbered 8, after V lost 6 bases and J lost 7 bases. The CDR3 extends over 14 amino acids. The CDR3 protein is CASRSDRVDGELFF. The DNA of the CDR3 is TGTGCCAGCAGATCCGACAGGGTGGACGGGGAGCTGTTTTTT.

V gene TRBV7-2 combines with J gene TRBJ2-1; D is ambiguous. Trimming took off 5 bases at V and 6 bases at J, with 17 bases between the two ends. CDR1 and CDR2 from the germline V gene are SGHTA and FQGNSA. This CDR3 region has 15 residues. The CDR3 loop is CASSIRSGAFNEQFF. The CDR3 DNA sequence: TGTGCCAGCAGCATCCGTAGTGGAGCGTTCAATGAGCAGTTCTTC.

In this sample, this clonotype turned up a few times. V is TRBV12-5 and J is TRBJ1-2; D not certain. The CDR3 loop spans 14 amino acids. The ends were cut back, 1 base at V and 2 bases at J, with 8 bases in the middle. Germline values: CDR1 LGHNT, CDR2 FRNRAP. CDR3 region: CASGLGRPNYGYTF. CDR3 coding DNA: TGTGCTAGTGGTTTGGGCAGACCGAACTATGGCTACACCTTC.

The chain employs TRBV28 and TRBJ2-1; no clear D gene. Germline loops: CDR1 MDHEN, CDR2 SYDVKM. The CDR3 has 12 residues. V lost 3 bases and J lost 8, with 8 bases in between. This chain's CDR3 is CASSLGQDEQFF. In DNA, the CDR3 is TGTGCCAGCAGTTTGGGTCAGGATGAGCAGTTCTTC.

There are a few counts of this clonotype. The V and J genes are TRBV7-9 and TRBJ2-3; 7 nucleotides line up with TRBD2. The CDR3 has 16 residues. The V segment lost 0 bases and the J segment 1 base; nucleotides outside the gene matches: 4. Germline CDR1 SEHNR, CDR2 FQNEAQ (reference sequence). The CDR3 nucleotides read TGTGCCAGCAGCTTAGCGCGGGGAGGGCGCACAGATACGCAGTATTTT. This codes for CASSLARGGRTDTQYF.

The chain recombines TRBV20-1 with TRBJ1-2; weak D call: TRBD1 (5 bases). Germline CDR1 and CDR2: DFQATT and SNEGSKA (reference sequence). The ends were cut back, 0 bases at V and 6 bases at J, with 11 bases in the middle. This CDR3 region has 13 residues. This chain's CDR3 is CSAREFGGNGYTF. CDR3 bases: TGCAGTGCTAGAGAGTTCGGGGGGAATGGCTACACCTTC.

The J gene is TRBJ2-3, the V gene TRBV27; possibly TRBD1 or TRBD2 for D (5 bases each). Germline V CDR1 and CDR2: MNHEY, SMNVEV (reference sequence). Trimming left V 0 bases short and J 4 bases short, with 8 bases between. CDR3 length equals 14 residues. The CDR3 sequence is CASSLSGDPDTQYF. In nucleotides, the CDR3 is TGTGCCAGCAGTTTATCGGGGGATCCAGATACGCAGTATTTT.

In nucleotides, the CDR3 is TGTGCCAGCAGTCGCTGGTCCCACGAGCAGTACTTC. Its translation is CASSRWSHEQYF. The V and J genes are TRBV11-2 and TRBJ2-7; D is ambiguous. The CDR3 sequence is 12 residues long. Germline CDR1 SGHAT, CDR2 FQNNGV. V was trimmed by 6 bases and J by 5 bases, leaving 11 bases between them.

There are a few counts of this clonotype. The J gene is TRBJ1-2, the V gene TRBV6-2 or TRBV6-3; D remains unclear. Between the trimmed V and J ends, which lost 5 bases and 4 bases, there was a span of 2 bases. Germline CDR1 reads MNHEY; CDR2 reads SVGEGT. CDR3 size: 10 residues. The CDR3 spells CASSPYGYTF. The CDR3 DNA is TGTGCCAGCAGTCCCTATGGCTACACCTTC.